A selection of T cell receptor beta chains follows, all from one sample in a study of blood T cell repertoires in COVID-19. The protocol was immunoSEQ multiplex PCR, while the TCRdb copy is restricted to in-frame clones and leaves out a portion. The sample carries a few hundred thousand clones, roughly nine tenths recorded once. The sequencing input was PBMCs or T cells enriched from blood (not recorded which). Source of these receptors: a woman aged 25 to 39 who had recovered from COVID-19. Each CDR3 is given with its conserved first and last residue. A D gene is named only where the DNA matches it firmly.

J	D	V	DNA	CDR3
TRBJ2-7	.	TRBV11-2	TGTGCCAGCAGCCCCGGCTACGAGCAGTACTTC	CASSPGYEQYF
TRBJ2-1	TRBD2	TRBV5-1	TGCGCCAGCAGCTTGGGTCCACCCACTAGCGGCTCCTACAATGAGCAGTTCTTC	CASSLGPPTSGSYNEQFF
TRBJ2-6	.	TRBV18	TGTGCCAGCTCACCACCTAATCAGAGGAGCTCTGGGGCCAACGTCCTGACTTTC	CASSPPNQRSSGANVLTF
TRBJ1-1	TRBD1	TRBV4-1	TGCGCCAGCAGCCAAGCAAGGGGGCGGTTAAACACTGAAGCTTTCTTT	CASSQARGRLNTEAFF
TRBJ1-3	.	TRBV5-1	TGCGCCAGCAGCTTTACAGGCGGAAACACCATATATTTT	CASSFTGGNTIYF
TRBJ2-1	TRBD2	TRBV7-3	TGTGCCAGCAGCTTAACTTCGGGGGGATACAATGAGCAGTTCTTC	CASSLTSGGYNEQFF
TRBJ2-7	.	TRBV5-5	TGTGCCAGCAGCTTAGGGTGGCAGGGAGGAGGGGAGCAGTACTTC	CASSLGWQGGGEQYF
TRBJ2-1	.	TRBV9	TGTGCCAGCAGCGTAGCTGAAGGGGCCTCCTACAATGAGCAGTTCTTC	CASSVAEGASYNEQFF
TRBJ2-7	TRBD2	TRBV5-1	TGCGCCAGCAGCTTGGTTTTTGCGGGAGGGCCGGCCTACGAGCAGTACTTC	CASSLVFAGGPAYEQYF
TRBJ2-1	TRBD2	TRBV7-3	TGTGCCAGCAGCTTAAGCGGGGGAATAGATGAGCAGTTCTTC	CASSLSGGIDEQFF
TRBJ1-6	.	TRBV2	TGTGCCAGCAGTACTGGGCCGAATAATTCACCCCTCCACTTT	CASSTGPNNSPLHF
TRBJ2-1	TRBD2	TRBV11-3	TGTGCCAGCAGCTTAGATCTCGCGGGAGGGGGGAATGAGCAGTTCTTC	CASSLDLAGGGNEQFF
TRBJ2-7	TRBD2	TRBV3-1/TRBV3-2	TGTGCCAGCAGCTCTCGGGAGGGCCGGTTCGAGCAGTACTTC	CASSSREGRFEQYF
TRBJ1-2	TRBD1	TRBV11-2	TGTGCCAGCAGCTTAGCGGGGGACAGGTACCGGGGTGGCTACACCTTC	CASSLAGDRYRGGYTF
TRBJ1-4	TRBD1	TRBV28	TGTGCCAGCAGTTTAACAGGGGGCTCAGAAAAACTGTTTTTT	CASSLTGGSEKLFF
TRBJ2-3	TRBD2	TRBV6-2/TRBV6-3	TGTGCCAGCAGTTTGCGCGGGGGGGCCCCTACGCAGTATTTT	CASSLRGGAPTQYF
TRBJ1-1	TRBD1	TRBV5-1	TGCGCCAGCAGCCGAGGACAGGGGGACACTGAAGCTTTCTTT	CASSRGQGDTEAFF
TRBJ2-7	TRBD1	TRBV4-1	TGCGCCAGCAGCCACGACAGGGTTAGCGAGCAGTACTTC	CASSHDRVSEQYF
TRBJ2-7	TRBD2	TRBV11-2	TGTGCCAGCAGCTTACCCACTAGCGGGGGAACCTACGAGCAGTACTTC	CASSLPTSGGTYEQYF
TRBJ2-4	TRBD2	TRBV2	TGTGCCAGCAGTACCGACCGTACTAGCGGGGGCCACATTCAGTACTTC	CASSTDRTSGGHIQYF
TRBJ2-3	TRBD2	TRBV29-1	TGCAGCGTTGTAGCGGGAGCGGATACGCAGTATTTT	CSVVAGADTQYF
TRBJ1-4	.	TRBV21-1	TGTGCCAGCACCCAAAGGAGGAAACTGTTTTTT	CASTQRRKLFF
TRBJ2-1	.	TRBV5-5	TGTGCCAGCAGCTTGGACGGGGGATCCTACAATGAGCAGTTCTTC	CASSLDGGSYNEQFF
TRBJ2-1	TRBD2	TRBV23-1	TGCGCCAGCAGTCAGACTAGCGGGGGGCAGAGCTCCTACAATGAGCAGTTCTTC	CASSQTSGGQSSYNEQFF
TRBJ2-7	TRBD1	TRBV29-1	TGCAGCGCTCAAGCACAGGGGGCCCAGCAGTACTTC	CSAQAQGAQQYF
TRBJ2-2	TRBD1	TRBV28	TGTGCCAGCAGTTTACCGGACAGGGGGCTGTTTAACGGGGAGCTGTTTTTT	CASSLPDRGLFNGELFF
TRBJ2-6	TRBD1	TRBV19	TGTGCCAGTAGTCTATCGAAACAATGGACAGGCCTACACTCTGGGGCCAACGTCCTGACTTTC	CASSLSKQWTGLHSGANVLTF
TRBJ1-5	.	TRBV3-1/TRBV3-2	TGTGCCAGCAGCCAAGGGGTGGCGGTCGGTCAGCCCCAGCATTTT	CASSQGVAVGQPQHF
TRBJ1-1	.	TRBV5-1	TGCGCCAGCAGCTTTCAAGAGGACACTGAAGCTTTCTTT	CASSFQEDTEAFF
TRBJ1-1	.	TRBV6-5	TGTGCCAGCAGTTACAGTCAGGGCGCTGAAGCTTTCTTT	CASSYSQGAEAFF
TRBJ1-1	.	TRBV24-1	TGTGCCACCAGTGAGCCCACAGGGGAAGCTTTCTTT	CATSEPTGEAFF
TRBJ1-5	.	TRBV10-2	TGCGCCAGCAGTGACCGGGACGGGGGTCAGCCCCAGCATTTT	CASSDRDGGQPQHF